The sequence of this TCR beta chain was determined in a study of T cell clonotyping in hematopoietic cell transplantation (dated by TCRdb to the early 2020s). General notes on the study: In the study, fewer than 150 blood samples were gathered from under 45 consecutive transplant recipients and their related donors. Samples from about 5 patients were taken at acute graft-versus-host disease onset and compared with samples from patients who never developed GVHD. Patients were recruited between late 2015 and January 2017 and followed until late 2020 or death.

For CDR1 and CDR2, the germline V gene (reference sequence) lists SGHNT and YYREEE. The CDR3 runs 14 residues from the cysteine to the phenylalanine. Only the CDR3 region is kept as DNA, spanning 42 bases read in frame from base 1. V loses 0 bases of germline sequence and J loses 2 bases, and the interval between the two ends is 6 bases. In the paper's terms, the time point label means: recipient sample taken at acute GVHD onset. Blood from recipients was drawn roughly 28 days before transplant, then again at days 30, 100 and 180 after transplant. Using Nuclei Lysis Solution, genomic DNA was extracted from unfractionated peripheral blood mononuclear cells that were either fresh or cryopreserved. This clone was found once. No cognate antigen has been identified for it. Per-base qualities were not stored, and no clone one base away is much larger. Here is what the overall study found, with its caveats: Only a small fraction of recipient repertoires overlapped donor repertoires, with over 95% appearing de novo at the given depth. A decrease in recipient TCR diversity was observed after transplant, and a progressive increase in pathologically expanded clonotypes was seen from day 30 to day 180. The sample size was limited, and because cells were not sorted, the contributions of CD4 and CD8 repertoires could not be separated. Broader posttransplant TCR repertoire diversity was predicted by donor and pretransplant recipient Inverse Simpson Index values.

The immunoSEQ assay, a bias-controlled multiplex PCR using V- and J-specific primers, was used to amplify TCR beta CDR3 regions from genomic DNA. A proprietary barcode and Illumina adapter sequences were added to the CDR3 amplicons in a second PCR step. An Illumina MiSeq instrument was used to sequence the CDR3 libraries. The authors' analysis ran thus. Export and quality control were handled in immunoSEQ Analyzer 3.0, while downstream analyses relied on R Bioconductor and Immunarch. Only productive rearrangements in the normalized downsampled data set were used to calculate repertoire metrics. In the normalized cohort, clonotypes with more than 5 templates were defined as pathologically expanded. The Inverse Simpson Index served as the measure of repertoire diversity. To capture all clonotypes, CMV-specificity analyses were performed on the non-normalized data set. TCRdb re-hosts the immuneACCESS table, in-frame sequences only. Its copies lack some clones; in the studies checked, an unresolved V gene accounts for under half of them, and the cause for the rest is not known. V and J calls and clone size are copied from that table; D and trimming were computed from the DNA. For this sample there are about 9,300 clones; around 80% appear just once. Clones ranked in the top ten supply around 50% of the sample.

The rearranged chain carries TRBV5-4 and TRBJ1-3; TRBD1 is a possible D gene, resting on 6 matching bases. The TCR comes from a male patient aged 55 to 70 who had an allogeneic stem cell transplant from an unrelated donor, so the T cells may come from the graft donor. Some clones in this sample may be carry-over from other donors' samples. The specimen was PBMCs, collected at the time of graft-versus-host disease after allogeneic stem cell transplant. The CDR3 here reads CASSLDRAGNTIYF. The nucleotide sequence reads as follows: TGTGCCAGCAGCTTGGACAGGGCTGGAAACACCATATATTTT.